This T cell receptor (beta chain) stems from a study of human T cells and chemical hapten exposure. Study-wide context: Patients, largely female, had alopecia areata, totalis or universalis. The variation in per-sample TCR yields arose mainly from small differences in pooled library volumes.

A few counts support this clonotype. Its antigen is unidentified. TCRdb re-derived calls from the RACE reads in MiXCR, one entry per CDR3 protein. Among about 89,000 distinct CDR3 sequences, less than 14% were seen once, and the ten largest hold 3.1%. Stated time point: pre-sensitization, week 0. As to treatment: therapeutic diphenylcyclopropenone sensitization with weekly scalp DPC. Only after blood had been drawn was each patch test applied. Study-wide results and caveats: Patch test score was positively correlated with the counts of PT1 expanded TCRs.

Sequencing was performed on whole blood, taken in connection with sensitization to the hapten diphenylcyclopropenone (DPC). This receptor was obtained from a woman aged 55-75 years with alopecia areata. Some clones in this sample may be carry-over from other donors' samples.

As DNA, the CDR3 is TGTGCCAGCAGCTCCGCCGGCCAGGTATATGAGCAGTTCTTC. Translated, it gives CASSSAGQVYEQFF. The genes are TRBV11-2 and TRBJ2-1; D is undetermined. CDR3 length equals 14 residues. Trimming took off 4 bases at V and 8 bases at J, with 15 bases between the two ends. Germline V gene sequence: CDR1 SGHAT, CDR2 FQNNGV.